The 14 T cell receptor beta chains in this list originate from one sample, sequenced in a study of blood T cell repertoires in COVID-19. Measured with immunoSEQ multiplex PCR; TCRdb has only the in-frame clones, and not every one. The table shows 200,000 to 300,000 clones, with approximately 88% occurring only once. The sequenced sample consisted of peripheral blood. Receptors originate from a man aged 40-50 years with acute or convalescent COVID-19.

CDR3 sequence reads: CASSSTPGSGRSGANVLTF. CDR3 DNA sequence: TGCGCCAGCAGCTCTACGCCGGGGAGCGGCCGCTCGGGGGCCAACGTCCTGACTTTC. The chain combines TRBV5-1 with TRBJ2-6; D may be TRBD2 (5 bases). Trimming stripped 3 bases from V and 4 bases from J, with 23 bases between. Germline V gives CDR1 SGHRS, CDR2 YFSETQ. The CDR3 has 19 residues.

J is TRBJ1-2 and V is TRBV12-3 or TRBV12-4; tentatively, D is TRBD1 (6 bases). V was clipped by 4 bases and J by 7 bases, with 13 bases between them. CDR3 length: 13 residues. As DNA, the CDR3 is TGTGCCAGCAGTTCTACAGGGAGAGGTGGCTACACCTTC. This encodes CASSSTGRGGYTF.

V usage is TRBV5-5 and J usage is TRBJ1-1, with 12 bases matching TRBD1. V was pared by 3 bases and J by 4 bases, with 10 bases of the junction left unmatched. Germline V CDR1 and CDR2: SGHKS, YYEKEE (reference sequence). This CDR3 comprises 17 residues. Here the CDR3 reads CASSSRDRGRRGTEAFF. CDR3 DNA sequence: TGTGCCAGCAGCTCCCGGGACAGGGGGCGCCGGGGCACTGAAGCTTTCTTT.

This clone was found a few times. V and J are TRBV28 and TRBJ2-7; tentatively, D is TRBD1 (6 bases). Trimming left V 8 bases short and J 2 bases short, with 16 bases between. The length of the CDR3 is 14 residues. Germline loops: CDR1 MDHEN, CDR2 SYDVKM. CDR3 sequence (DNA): TGTGCCAGCTATACAGGGTCATCCCCCTACGAGCAGTACTTC. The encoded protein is CASYTGSSPYEQYF.

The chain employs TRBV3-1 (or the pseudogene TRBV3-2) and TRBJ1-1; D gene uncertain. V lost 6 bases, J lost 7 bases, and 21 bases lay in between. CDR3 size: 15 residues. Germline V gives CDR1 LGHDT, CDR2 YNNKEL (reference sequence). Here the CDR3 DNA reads TGTGCCAGCAGTCCCCCTAGGAGAGGGTCGGGTGAAGCTTTCTTT. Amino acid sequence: CASSPPRRGSGEAFF.

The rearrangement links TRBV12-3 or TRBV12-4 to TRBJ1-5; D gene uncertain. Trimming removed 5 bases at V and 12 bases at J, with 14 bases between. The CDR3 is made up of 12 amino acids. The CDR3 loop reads CASSTTAVVQHF. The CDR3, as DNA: TGTGCCAGCAGTACAACGGCGGTGGTCCAGCATTTT.

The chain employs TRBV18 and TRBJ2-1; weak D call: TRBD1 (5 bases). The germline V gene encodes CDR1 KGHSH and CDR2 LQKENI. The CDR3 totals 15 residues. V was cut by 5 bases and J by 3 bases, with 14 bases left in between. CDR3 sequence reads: CASSTDDRNYNEQFF. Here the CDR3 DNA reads TGTGCCAGCTCAACGGACGACAGAAACTACAATGAGCAGTTCTTC.

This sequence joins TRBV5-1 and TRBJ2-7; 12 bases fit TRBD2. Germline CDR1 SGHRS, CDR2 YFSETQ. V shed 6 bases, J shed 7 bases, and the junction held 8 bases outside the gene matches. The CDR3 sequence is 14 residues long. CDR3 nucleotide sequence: TGCGCCAGCACCAGACTAGCGGGAGAGGGGGAGCAGTACTTC. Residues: CASTRLAGEGEQYF.

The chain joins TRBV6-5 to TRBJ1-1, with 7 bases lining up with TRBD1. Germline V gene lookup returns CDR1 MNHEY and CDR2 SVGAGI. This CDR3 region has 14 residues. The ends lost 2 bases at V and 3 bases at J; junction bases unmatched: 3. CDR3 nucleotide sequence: TGTGCCAGCAGTTACGCAGGGGGGTACACTGAAGCTTTCTTT. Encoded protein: CASSYAGGYTEAFF.

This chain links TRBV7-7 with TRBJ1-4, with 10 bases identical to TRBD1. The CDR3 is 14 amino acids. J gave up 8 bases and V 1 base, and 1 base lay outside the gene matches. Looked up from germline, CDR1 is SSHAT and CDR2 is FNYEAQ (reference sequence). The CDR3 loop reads CASSLGQGAEKLFF. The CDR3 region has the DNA TGTGCCAGCAGCTTAGGACAGGGGGCGGAAAAACTGTTTTTT.

CDR3 nucleotide sequence: TGCGCCAGCAGCTCGCAGGATGGGGGCTTCCCTAATGAAAAACTGTTTTTT. This codes for CASSSQDGGFPNEKLFF. The rearrangement uses TRBV5-1 and TRBJ1-4, with D perhaps matching TRBD1 (6 bases). The germline CDR1 and CDR2 sequences are SGHRS and YFSETQ. There are 17 residues in the CDR3. V was clipped by 3 bases and J by 3 bases, with 18 bases between them.

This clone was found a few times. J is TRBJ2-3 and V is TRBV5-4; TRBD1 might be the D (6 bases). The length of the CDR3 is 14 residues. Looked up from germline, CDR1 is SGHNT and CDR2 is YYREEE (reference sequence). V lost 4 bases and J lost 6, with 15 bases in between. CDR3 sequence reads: CASSLSDSRDTQYF. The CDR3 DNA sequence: TGTGCCAGCAGCCTGTCGGACAGTAGGGATACGCAGTATTTT.

CDR3 residues: CASSSTGNYGYTF. The CDR3 DNA reads as TGTGCCAGCAGTTCTACAGGGAACTATGGCTACACCTTC. The chain uses TRBV6-2 or TRBV6-3 and TRBJ1-2, with D maybe TRBD1 (6 bases). The germline V and J ends were trimmed by 4 bases and 2 bases, with 8 bases remaining between them. Looked up from germline, CDR1 is MNHEY and CDR2 is SVGEGT. CDR3 length: 13 amino acids.

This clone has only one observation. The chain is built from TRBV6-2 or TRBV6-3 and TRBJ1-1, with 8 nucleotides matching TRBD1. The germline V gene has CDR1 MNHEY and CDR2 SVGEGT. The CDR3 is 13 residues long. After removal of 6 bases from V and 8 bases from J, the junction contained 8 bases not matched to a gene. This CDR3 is CASSQQGGGEAFF. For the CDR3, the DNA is TGTGCCAGCAGCCAACAGGGGGGAGGAGAAGCTTTCTTT.